A selection of T cell receptor beta chains follows, all from one sample in a study of OX40 agonist ivuxolimab in advanced cancers. The repertoire was sequenced with immunoSEQ multiplex PCR; TCRdb's copy has only in-frame clones and lacks some. Here the sample spans around 110,000 clones, roughly nine tenths being singletons. The sequencing used CD4+ or CD8+ T cells sorted from blood, collected in a trial of the OX40 agonist ivuxolimab. The receptors were sampled from an adult with an advanced solid tumor such as melanoma, head and neck, liver or kidney cancer. The CDR3 runs from the conserved cysteine through the conserved F or W. The order of the fields is J gene, clone size, D gene, V gene, CDR3 protein, CDR3 DNA. A D gene is named only where the DNA matches it firmly. A clone size is listed for some rows: how often the clone was seen (once, few, many), or a class if it is expanded.

j_gene: TRBJ1-3
abundance: NA
d_gene: NA
v_gene: TRBV5-1
CDR3aa: CASRVTEFVGNTIYF
CDR3nt: TGCGCCAGCAGAGTTACAGAGTTCGTCGGAAACACCATATATTTT

j_gene: TRBJ2-3
abundance: NA
d_gene: TRBD2
v_gene: TRBV28
CDR3aa: CASSASGGLVRDTQYF
CDR3nt: TGTGCCAGCAGTGCAAGCGGGGGCCTGGTCAGAGATACGCAGTATTTT

j_gene: TRBJ2-1
abundance: once
d_gene: TRBD1
v_gene: TRBV10-1
CDR3aa: CATAGQGNYEQFF
CDR3nt: TGCGCCACCGCGGGACAGGGGAACTATGAGCAGTTCTTC

j_gene: TRBJ2-7
abundance: once
d_gene: NA
v_gene: TRBV27
CDR3aa: CASSLGQASYEQYF
CDR3nt: TGTGCCAGCAGTTTAGGGCAGGCCTCCTACGAGCAGTACTTC

j_gene: TRBJ2-7
abundance: NA
d_gene: TRBD1
v_gene: TRBV7-9
CDR3aa: CASSLGQAPYEQYF
CDR3nt: TGTGCCAGCAGCCTGGGACAGGCCCCCTACGAGCAGTACTTC

j_gene: TRBJ1-5
abundance: NA
d_gene: NA
v_gene: TRBV6-1
CDR3aa: CASSEKGPNQPQHF
CDR3nt: TGTGCCAGCAGTGAAAAGGGTCCCAATCAGCCCCAGCATTTT

j_gene: TRBJ2-3
abundance: NA
d_gene: NA
v_gene: TRBV27
CDR3aa: CASSLSGVMADTQYF
CDR3nt: TGTGCCAGCAGTTTATCAGGGGTCATGGCAGATACGCAGTATTTT

j_gene: TRBJ1-6
abundance: NA
d_gene: NA
v_gene: TRBV7-9
CDR3aa: CASSLDLINSPLHF
CDR3nt: TGTGCCAGCAGCTTAGATCTCATTAATTCACCCCTCCACTTT

j_gene: TRBJ1-2
abundance: NA
d_gene: TRBD1
v_gene: TRBV19
CDR3aa: CASRGSRQGAVGYTF
CDR3nt: TGTGCCAGTCGTGGGTCCCGACAGGGGGCAGTTGGCTACACCTTC

j_gene: TRBJ2-5
abundance: NA
d_gene: TRBD2
v_gene: TRBV7-9
CDR3aa: CASSSRREGRETQYF
CDR3nt: TGTGCCAGCAGCTCCCGCCGGGAGGGGCGGGAGACCCAGTACTTC

j_gene: TRBJ2-2
abundance: NA
d_gene: NA
v_gene: TRBV5-1
CDR3aa: CASRVETGELFF
CDR3nt: TGCGCCAGCAGGGTTGAAACCGGGGAGCTGTTTTTT

j_gene: TRBJ2-5
abundance: NA
d_gene: NA
v_gene: TRBV2
CDR3aa: CASNFQETQYF
CDR3nt: TGTGCCAGCAACTTCCAAGAGACCCAGTACTTC

j_gene: TRBJ1-5
abundance: few
d_gene: NA
v_gene: TRBV6-6
CDR3aa: CASSSPTGNQPQHF
CDR3nt: TGTGCCAGCAGTTCCCCTACGGGCAATCAGCCCCAGCATTTT

j_gene: TRBJ2-6
abundance: NA
d_gene: NA
v_gene: TRBV4-1
CDR3aa: CASSQGASGANVLTF
CDR3nt: TGCGCCAGCAGCCAAGGTGCTTCTGGGGCCAACGTCCTGACTTTC

j_gene: TRBJ2-7
abundance: NA
d_gene: TRBD1
v_gene: TRBV9
CDR3aa: CASSVGGTDIFYEQYF
CDR3nt: TGTGCCAGCAGCGTAGGAGGGACAGACATCTTCTACGAGCAGTACTTC

j_gene: TRBJ1-5
abundance: NA
d_gene: NA
v_gene: TRBV7-9
CDR3aa: CASSLTGQPQHF
CDR3nt: TGTGCCAGCAGCTTAACGGGTCAGCCCCAGCATTTT

j_gene: TRBJ1-1
abundance: NA
d_gene: NA
v_gene: TRBV5-4
CDR3aa: CASSLGDGNTEAFF
CDR3nt: TGTGCCAGCAGCTTGGGAGACGGGAACACTGAAGCTTTCTTT

j_gene: TRBJ1-2
abundance: NA
d_gene: NA
v_gene: TRBV10-3
CDR3aa: CAIPKTQVRGGYTF
CDR3nt: TGTGCCATCCCCAAAACTCAGGTTCGGGGTGGCTACACCTTC

j_gene: TRBJ1-6
abundance: NA
d_gene: NA
v_gene: TRBV6-5
CDR3aa: CASSYKGYSPLHF
CDR3nt: TGTGCCAGCAGTTACAAGGGTTATTCACCCCTCCACTTT

j_gene: TRBJ1-6
abundance: NA
d_gene: TRBD1
v_gene: TRBV23-1
CDR3aa: CASSRPADRNLGNSPLHF
CDR3nt: TGCGCCAGCAGTCGACCCGCGGACAGGAACCTAGGTAATTCACCCCTCCACTTT

j_gene: TRBJ2-3
abundance: NA
d_gene: NA
v_gene: TRBV5-1
CDR3aa: CASSSSPGPEDTQYF
CDR3nt: TGCGCCAGCAGTTCCTCCCCGGGACCCGAAGATACGCAGTATTTT

j_gene: TRBJ1-2
abundance: NA
d_gene: TRBD1
v_gene: TRBV19
CDR3aa: CASRGQGDGYTF
CDR3nt: TGTGCCAGTAGAGGACAGGGGGATGGCTACACCTTC

j_gene: TRBJ1-4
abundance: once
d_gene: NA
v_gene: TRBV18
CDR3aa: CASSPPIGGLINEKLFF
CDR3nt: TGTGCCAGCTCACCACCGATTGGCGGACTGATTAATGAAAAACTGTTTTTT

j_gene: TRBJ2-5
abundance: once
d_gene: TRBD1
v_gene: TRBV28
CDR3aa: CASTSDRDQETQYF
CDR3nt: TGTGCCAGCACCTCCGACAGGGACCAAGAGACCCAGTACTTC

j_gene: TRBJ1-1
abundance: few
d_gene: NA
v_gene: TRBV20-1
CDR3aa: CSAASGTEAFF
CDR3nt: TGCAGTGCTGCGTCTGGAACTGAAGCTTTCTTT

j_gene: TRBJ1-5
abundance: NA
d_gene: NA
v_gene: TRBV30
CDR3aa: CAWSASGNNQPQHF
CDR3nt: TGTGCCTGGAGTGCCTCGGGGAACAATCAGCCCCAGCATTTT

j_gene: TRBJ1-6
abundance: medium-sized
d_gene: TRBD1
v_gene: TRBV9
CDR3aa: CASSVATGGQGGNSPLHF
CDR3nt: TGTGCCAGCAGCGTAGCTACAGGAGGACAGGGAGGTAATTCACCCCTCCACTTT

j_gene: TRBJ2-5
abundance: NA
d_gene: NA
v_gene: TRBV19
CDR3aa: CASSPLGRQETQYF
CDR3nt: TGTGCCAGTAGCCCTTTAGGCCGACAAGAGACCCAGTACTTC

j_gene: TRBJ2-3
abundance: NA
d_gene: TRBD2
v_gene: TRBV5-1
CDR3aa: CASSMRTSGATDTQYF
CDR3nt: TGCGCCAGCAGCATGAGGACTAGCGGGGCCACAGATACGCAGTATTTT

j_gene: TRBJ1-5
abundance: NA
d_gene: NA
v_gene: TRBV6-1
CDR3aa: CASSEMGQPQHF
CDR3nt: TGTGCCAGCAGTGAAATGGGTCAGCCCCAGCATTTT

j_gene: TRBJ1-2
abundance: few
d_gene: TRBD1
v_gene: TRBV30
CDR3aa: CAWNPTGGGGYTF
CDR3nt: TGTGCCTGGAATCCGACAGGGGGTGGCGGCTACACCTTC

j_gene: TRBJ1-2
abundance: NA
d_gene: NA
v_gene: TRBV30
CDR3aa: CAWSGRIAYGYTF
CDR3nt: TGTGCCTGGAGCGGACGGATTGCCTATGGCTACACCTTC

j_gene: TRBJ1-2
abundance: NA
d_gene: NA
v_gene: TRBV10-3
CDR3aa: CAISPPSGYGYTF
CDR3nt: TGTGCCATCAGTCCCCCCTCCGGGTATGGCTACACCTTC

j_gene: TRBJ1-2
abundance: few
d_gene: NA
v_gene: TRBV7-9
CDR3aa: CASSLGENGYTF
CDR3nt: TGTGCCAGCAGCTTAGGAGAGAATGGCTACACCTTC

j_gene: TRBJ1-6
abundance: NA
d_gene: NA
v_gene: TRBV19
CDR3aa: CASSFGQGNSPLHF
CDR3nt: TGTGCCAGTAGTTTTGGACAAGGAAATTCACCCCTCCACTTT

j_gene: TRBJ1-5
abundance: NA
d_gene: TRBD1
v_gene: TRBV30
CDR3aa: CAWSRQGVEPQHF
CDR3nt: TGTGCCTGGAGTAGACAGGGAGTGGAACCCCAGCATTTT

j_gene: TRBJ1-2
abundance: few
d_gene: NA
v_gene: TRBV7-9
CDR3aa: CASSLEGYDGYTF
CDR3nt: TGTGCCAGCAGCTTAGAGGGGTATGATGGCTACACCTTC

j_gene: TRBJ1-6
abundance: NA
d_gene: NA
v_gene: TRBV2
CDR3aa: CASRDSEPYNSPLHF
CDR3nt: TGTGCCAGCAGGGACAGCGAACCCTATAATTCACCCCTCCACTTT

j_gene: TRBJ1-2
abundance: NA
d_gene: TRBD1
v_gene: TRBV18
CDR3aa: CASSPGDRVRGYTF
CDR3nt: TGTGCCAGCTCCCCTGGAGACAGGGTACGAGGCTACACCTTC

j_gene: TRBJ2-3
abundance: few
d_gene: NA
v_gene: TRBV9
CDR3aa: CASSGGYKDTQYF
CDR3nt: TGTGCCAGCAGCGGAGGGTATAAAGATACGCAGTATTTT

j_gene: TRBJ2-4
abundance: NA
d_gene: NA
v_gene: TRBV4-2
CDR3aa: CASSQQGTLAKNIQYF
CDR3nt: TGTGCCAGCAGCCAACAAGGGACCTTAGCCAAAAACATTCAGTACTTC

j_gene: TRBJ1-5
abundance: few
d_gene: TRBD1
v_gene: TRBV10-3
CDR3aa: CAISERQGAKPQHF
CDR3nt: TGTGCCATCAGTGAGAGACAGGGAGCGAAGCCCCAGCATTTT

j_gene: TRBJ2-1
abundance: few
d_gene: TRBD2
v_gene: TRBV2
CDR3aa: CASSGTSKGGQFF
CDR3nt: TGTGCCAGCAGCGGGACTAGCAAAGGTGGGCAGTTCTTC

j_gene: TRBJ1-1
abundance: NA
d_gene: NA
v_gene: TRBV18
CDR3aa: CASSPWRTVEAFF
CDR3nt: TGTGCCAGCTCACCCTGGCGGACAGTTGAAGCTTTCTTT

j_gene: TRBJ1-3
abundance: NA
d_gene: NA
v_gene: TRBV4-2
CDR3aa: CASSLRQLGLNSGNTIYF
CDR3nt: TGTGCCAGCAGCCTACGTCAACTGGGGCTTAACTCTGGAAACACCATATATTTT

j_gene: TRBJ2-7
abundance: NA
d_gene: NA
v_gene: TRBV6-5
CDR3aa: CASSPDRILDEQYF
CDR3nt: TGTGCCAGCAGCCCAGACCGCATACTAGACGAGCAGTACTTC

j_gene: TRBJ1-1
abundance: NA
d_gene: NA
v_gene: TRBV18
CDR3aa: CASSPGVTVTEAFF
CDR3nt: TGTGCCAGCTCACCGGGCGTTACAGTCACTGAAGCTTTCTTT

j_gene: TRBJ1-6
abundance: few
d_gene: NA
v_gene: TRBV10-3
CDR3aa: CAISAFSDSPLHF
CDR3nt: TGTGCCATCAGTGCTTTTTCAGATTCACCCCTCCACTTT